Listed below are T cell receptor beta chains from one sample, sequenced in a study of cytomegalovirus exposure and HLA in healthy donors. The method was immunoSEQ multiplex PCR; TCRdb's version includes in-frame clones alone and lacks a portion of them. The sample has some 97,000 clones; approximately 81% are singletons. The sequenced material came from PBMCs. These receptors were collected from a female donor in good health and CMV-seropositive. The CDR3 runs from the conserved cysteine through the conserved F or W. The D gene is left open where the match is weak. Size tells how often a clone was seen (once, few, many) or the class of an expanded clone, and some rows leave it out.

d_call: TRBD1
clone_size: -
j_call: TRBJ1-2
v_call: TRBV6-6
cdr3_aa: CASSLQGAGYGYTF
cdr3_nt: TGTGCCAGCAGTTTACAGGGGGCAGGCTATGGCTACACCTTC

d_call: TRBD1
clone_size: -
j_call: TRBJ2-7
v_call: TRBV10-2
cdr3_aa: CASSESTGTGIYEQYF
cdr3_nt: TGCGCCAGCAGTGAGTCCACCGGGACAGGCATCTACGAGCAGTACTTC

d_call: -
clone_size: few
j_call: TRBJ1-2
v_call: TRBV14
cdr3_aa: CASSQAAGAYGYTF
cdr3_nt: TGTGCCAGCAGCCAAGCGGCGGGCGCCTATGGCTACACCTTC

d_call: TRBD1
clone_size: -
j_call: TRBJ1-3
v_call: TRBV10-3
cdr3_aa: CAISPGGQSGNTIYF
cdr3_nt: TGTGCCATCAGCCCAGGGGGTCAATCTGGAAACACCATATATTTT

d_call: TRBD1
clone_size: once
j_call: TRBJ1-5
v_call: TRBV5-8
cdr3_aa: CASSLFGQGSNQPQHF
cdr3_nt: TGTGCCAGCAGCTTGTTCGGACAGGGGAGCAATCAGCCCCAGCATTTT

d_call: TRBD2
clone_size: -
j_call: TRBJ2-5
v_call: TRBV27
cdr3_aa: CASSLLLAGGRETQYF
cdr3_nt: TGTGCCAGCAGTTTATTACTAGCGGGGGGGCGTGAGACCCAGTACTTC

d_call: TRBD2
clone_size: -
j_call: TRBJ2-5
v_call: TRBV28
cdr3_aa: CASRMTSGASVAQYF
cdr3_nt: TGTGCCAGCAGAATGACTAGCGGGGCCTCGGTGGCCCAGTACTTC

d_call: TRBD2
clone_size: once
j_call: TRBJ2-5
v_call: TRBV11-2
cdr3_aa: CASSPGGGRETQYF
cdr3_nt: TGTGCCAGCAGCCCTGGGGGGGGACGGGAGACCCAGTACTTC

d_call: -
clone_size: -
j_call: TRBJ2-1
v_call: TRBV6-6
cdr3_aa: CASCRSGYYNEQFF
cdr3_nt: TGTGCCAGCTGCCGGAGCGGTTACTACAATGAGCAGTTCTTC

d_call: TRBD1
clone_size: -
j_call: TRBJ2-7
v_call: TRBV7-9
cdr3_aa: CASSPGTEIYEQYF
cdr3_nt: TGTGCCAGCAGTCCCGGGACAGAAATCTACGAGCAGTACTTC

d_call: -
clone_size: -
j_call: TRBJ2-1
v_call: TRBV18
cdr3_aa: CASSPPGDEQFF
cdr3_nt: TGTGCCAGCTCACCACCAGGGGATGAGCAGTTCTTC

d_call: TRBD2
clone_size: -
j_call: TRBJ2-7
v_call: TRBV14
cdr3_aa: CASSRTSGPDRLTYEQYF
cdr3_nt: TGTGCCAGCAGCCGGACTAGCGGACCGGACCGCCTAACCTACGAGCAGTACTTC

d_call: TRBD1
clone_size: -
j_call: TRBJ2-1
v_call: TRBV5-6
cdr3_aa: CASSLTGQVSYNEQFF
cdr3_nt: TGTGCCAGCAGCCTTACGGGACAGGTTTCCTACAATGAGCAGTTCTTC

d_call: TRBD1
clone_size: -
j_call: TRBJ1-5
v_call: TRBV19
cdr3_aa: CASRPAGGSQPQHF
cdr3_nt: TGTGCCAGTAGGCCCGCAGGGGGAAGTCAGCCCCAGCATTTT

d_call: TRBD2
clone_size: -
j_call: TRBJ2-5
v_call: TRBV5-4
cdr3_aa: CASSIRLAGKETQYF
cdr3_nt: TGTGCCAGCAGCATCCGACTAGCGGGGAAGGAGACCCAGTACTTC